This record looks at one T cell receptor (beta chain) sequence and its context. V was clipped by 8 bases and J by 1 base, with 15 bases between them. Germline CDR1 and CDR2: ENHRY and SYGVKD. This CDR3 has 15 amino acids. TCRdb keeps only in-frame clones here, not all; method: immunoSEQ multiplex PCR. The sample comprises fewer than 250,000 clones, approximately 88% of which are singletons, and about 4% rests with the top ten. These data belong to a study of blood T cell repertoires in COVID-19. On the study more broadly: Acute and convalescent COVID-19 specimens originated in the United States, Italy and Spain. The analysed material was cDNA or gDNA that came from T cells, B-cell-depleted T cells, or PBMCs.

Input material: PBMCs or T cells enriched from blood (not recorded which). The genes are TRBV10-3 and TRBJ1-5; unclear D gene. The receptor was isolated from a woman in her twenties or thirties who had been exposed to COVID-19. The CDR3 is CAISAATASNQPQHF. The CDR3 nucleotides read TGTGCCATCTCGGCGGCCACGGCCAGCAATCAGCCCCAGCATTTT.